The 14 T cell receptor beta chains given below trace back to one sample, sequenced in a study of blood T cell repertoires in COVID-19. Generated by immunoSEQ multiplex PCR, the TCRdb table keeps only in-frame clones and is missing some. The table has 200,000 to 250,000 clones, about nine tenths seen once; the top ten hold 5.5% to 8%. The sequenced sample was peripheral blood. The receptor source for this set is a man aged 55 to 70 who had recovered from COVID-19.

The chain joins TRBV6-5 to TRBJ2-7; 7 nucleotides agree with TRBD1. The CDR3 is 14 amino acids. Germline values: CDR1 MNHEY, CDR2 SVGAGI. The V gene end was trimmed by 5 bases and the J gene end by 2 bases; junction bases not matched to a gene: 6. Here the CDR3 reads CASSPRQGPYEQYF. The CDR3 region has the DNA TGTGCCAGCAGTCCGAGACAGGGTCCCTACGAGCAGTACTTC.

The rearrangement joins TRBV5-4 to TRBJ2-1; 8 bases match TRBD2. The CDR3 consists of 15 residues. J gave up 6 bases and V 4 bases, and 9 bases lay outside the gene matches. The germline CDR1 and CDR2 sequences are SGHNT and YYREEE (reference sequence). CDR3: CASSPGPSGLNEQFF. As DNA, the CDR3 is TGTGCCAGCAGCCCTGGGCCTAGCGGGCTCAATGAGCAGTTCTTC.

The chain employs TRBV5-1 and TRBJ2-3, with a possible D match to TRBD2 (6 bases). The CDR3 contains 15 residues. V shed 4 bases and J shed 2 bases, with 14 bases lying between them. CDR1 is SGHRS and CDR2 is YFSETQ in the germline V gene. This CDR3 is CASSRISGNTDTQYF. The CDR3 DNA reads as TGCGCCAGCAGCCGGATTAGCGGAAACACAGATACGCAGTATTTT.

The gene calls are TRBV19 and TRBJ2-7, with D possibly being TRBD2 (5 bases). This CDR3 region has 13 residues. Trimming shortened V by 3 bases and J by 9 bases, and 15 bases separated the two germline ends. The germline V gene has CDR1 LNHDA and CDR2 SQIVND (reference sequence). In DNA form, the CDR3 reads TGTGCCAGTAGTATCAACCCCAAGGCGGGGCAGTACTTC. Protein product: CASSINPKAGQYF.

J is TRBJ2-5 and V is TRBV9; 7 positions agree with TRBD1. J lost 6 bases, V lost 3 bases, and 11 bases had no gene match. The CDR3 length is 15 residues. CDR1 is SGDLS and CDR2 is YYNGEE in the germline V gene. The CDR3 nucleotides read TGTGCCAGCAGCGGCGACAGGGAGAAGGGAAAGACCCAGTACTTC. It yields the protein CASSGDREKGKTQYF.

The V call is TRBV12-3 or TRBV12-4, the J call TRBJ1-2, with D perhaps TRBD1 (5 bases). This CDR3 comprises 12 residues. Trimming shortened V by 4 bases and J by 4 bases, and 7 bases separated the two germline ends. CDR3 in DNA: TGTGCCAGCAGTTCGACAGTCTATGGCTACACCTTC. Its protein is CASSSTVYGYTF.

The CDR3 DNA sequence: TGTGCCAGCAGTCGCTACCAGGGGATCTACGAGCAGTACTTC. Residues: CASSRYQGIYEQYF. V gene TRBV6-5 combines with J gene TRBJ2-7; the D gene is possibly TRBD1 (6 bases). Deletions cut 5 bases from V and 3 bases from J, with 14 bases between. The germline CDR1 and CDR2 sequences are MNHEY and SVGAGI. This CDR3 spans 14 amino acids.

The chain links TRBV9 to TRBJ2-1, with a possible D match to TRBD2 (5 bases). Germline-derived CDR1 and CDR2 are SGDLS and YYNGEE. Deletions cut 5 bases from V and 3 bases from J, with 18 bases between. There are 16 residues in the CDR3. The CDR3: CASRLYLVALYNEQFF. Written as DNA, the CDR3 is TGTGCCAGCAGGCTGTATTTGGTAGCGCTCTACAATGAGCAGTTCTTC.

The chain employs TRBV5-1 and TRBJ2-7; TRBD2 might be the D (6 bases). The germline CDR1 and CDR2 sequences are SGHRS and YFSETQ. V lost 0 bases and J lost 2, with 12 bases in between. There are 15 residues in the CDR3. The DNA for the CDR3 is TGCGCCAGCAGCTTGGACGGGGGTAGGGCCTACGAGCAGTACTTC. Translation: CASSLDGGRAYEQYF.

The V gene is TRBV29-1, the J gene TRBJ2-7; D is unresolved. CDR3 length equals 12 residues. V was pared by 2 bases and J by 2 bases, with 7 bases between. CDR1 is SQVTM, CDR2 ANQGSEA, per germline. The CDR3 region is CSVEIVPYEQYF. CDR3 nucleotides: TGCAGCGTTGAAATCGTCCCCTACGAGCAGTACTTC.

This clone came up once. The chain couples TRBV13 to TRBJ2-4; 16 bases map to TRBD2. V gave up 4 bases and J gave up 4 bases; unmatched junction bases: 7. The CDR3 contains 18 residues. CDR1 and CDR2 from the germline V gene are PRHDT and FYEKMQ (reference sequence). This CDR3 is CASSSGLAGGPAKNIQYF. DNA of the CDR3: TGTGCCAGCAGCTCGGGACTAGCGGGAGGGCCGGCGAAAAACATTCAGTACTTC.

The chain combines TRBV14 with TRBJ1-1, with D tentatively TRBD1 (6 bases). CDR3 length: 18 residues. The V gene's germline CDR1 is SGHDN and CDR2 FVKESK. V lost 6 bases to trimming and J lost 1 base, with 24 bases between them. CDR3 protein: CASSRKPGQNPKNTEAFF. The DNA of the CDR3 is TGTGCCAGCAGTCGAAAACCCGGACAGAACCCGAAGAACACTGAAGCTTTCTTT.

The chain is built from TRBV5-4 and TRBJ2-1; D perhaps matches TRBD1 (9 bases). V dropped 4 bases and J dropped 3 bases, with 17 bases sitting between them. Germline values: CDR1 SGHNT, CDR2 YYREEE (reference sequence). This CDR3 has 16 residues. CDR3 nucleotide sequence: TGTGCCAGCAGCCCGGGGGGGGGACAGGGCTACAATGAGCAGTTCTTC. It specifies CASSPGGGQGYNEQFF. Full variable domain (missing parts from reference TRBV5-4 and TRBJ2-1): ETGVTQSPTHLIKTRGQQVTLRCSSQSGHNTVSWYQQALGQGPQFIFQYYREEENGRGNFPPRFSGLQFPNYSSELNVNALELDDSALYLCASSPGGGQGYNEQFFGPGTRLTVL.

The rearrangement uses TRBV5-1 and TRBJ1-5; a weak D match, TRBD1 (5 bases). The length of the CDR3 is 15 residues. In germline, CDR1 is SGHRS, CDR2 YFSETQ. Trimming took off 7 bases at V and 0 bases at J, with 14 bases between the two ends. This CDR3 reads CASAPDSHSNQPQHF. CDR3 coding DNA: TGCGCCAGCGCACCAGACAGTCATAGCAATCAGCCCCAGCATTTT.